This T cell receptor beta chain comes out of a study of cytomegalovirus exposure and HLA in healthy donors. Overall study findings and caveats: At a 0.05 false discovery rate, a later analysis found 16,951 TCR beta sequences to be associated with HLA alleles. Follow-up analysis later connected one missense variant in DCLRE1C with trimming of TCR beta V- and J-genes. In a later analysis, several top co-occurrence clusters appeared linked to parvovirus B19, influenza, CMV and Epstein-Barr virus. DRB1 showed the most TCR associations and HLA-C the fewest in a later analysis, as rates varied by HLA locus.

To note about this clone: Its antigen is unknown.

It was with 60 Vbeta and 13 Jbeta primers that the PCR ran. Clones were read by immunoSEQ multiplex PCR, and TCRdb kept only the in-frame ones, dropping some. The data contain about 160,000 clones, roughly 80% of them singletons. The CDR3 is 12 residues long. V shed 0 bases and J shed 6 bases, with 6 bases lying between them. The germline gives CDR1 MNHEY, CDR2 SMNVEV (reference sequence). The sequence was obtained from a male donor in good health and CMV-seronegative. The chain couples TRBV27 to TRBJ2-7; TRBD2 might be the D (6 bases). The sequenced sample was PBMCs. The CDR3 sequence is CASSLSGGEQYF. In DNA form, the CDR3 reads TGTGCCAGCAGTTTATCGGGAGGCGAGCAGTACTTC.